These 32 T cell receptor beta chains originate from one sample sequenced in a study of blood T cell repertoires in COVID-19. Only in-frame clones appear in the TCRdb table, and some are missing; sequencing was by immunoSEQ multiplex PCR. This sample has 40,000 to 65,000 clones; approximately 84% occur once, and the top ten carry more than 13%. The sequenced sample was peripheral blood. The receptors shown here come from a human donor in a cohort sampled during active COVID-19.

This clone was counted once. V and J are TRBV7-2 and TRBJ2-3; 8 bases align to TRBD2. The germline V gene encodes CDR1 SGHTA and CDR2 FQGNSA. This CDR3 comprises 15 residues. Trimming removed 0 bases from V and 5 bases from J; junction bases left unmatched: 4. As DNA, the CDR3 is TGTGCCAGCAGCTTAGCGGCGGGGGGTGGAGATACGCAGTATTTT. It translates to CASSLAAGGGDTQYF.

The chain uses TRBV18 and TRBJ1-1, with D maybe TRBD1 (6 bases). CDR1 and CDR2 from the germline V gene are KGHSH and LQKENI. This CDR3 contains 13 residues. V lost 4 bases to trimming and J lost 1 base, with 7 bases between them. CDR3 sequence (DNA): TGTGCCAGCTCACGGGGACAGAACACTGAAGCTTTCTTT. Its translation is CASSRGQNTEAFF.

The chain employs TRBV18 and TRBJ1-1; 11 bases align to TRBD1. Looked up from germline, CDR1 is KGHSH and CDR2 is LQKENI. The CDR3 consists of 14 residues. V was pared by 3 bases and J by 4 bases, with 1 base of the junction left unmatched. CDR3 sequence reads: CASSPGTGGTEAFF. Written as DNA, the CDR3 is TGTGCCAGCTCACCGGGGACAGGGGGCACTGAAGCTTTCTTT.

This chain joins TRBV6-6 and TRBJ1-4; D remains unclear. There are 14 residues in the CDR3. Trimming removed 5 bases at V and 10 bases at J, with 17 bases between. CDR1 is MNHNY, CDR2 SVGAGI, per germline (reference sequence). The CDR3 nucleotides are TGTGCCAGCAGTACCAACACCCGCGGAGGAAAACTGTTTTTT. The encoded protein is CASSTNTRGGKLFF.

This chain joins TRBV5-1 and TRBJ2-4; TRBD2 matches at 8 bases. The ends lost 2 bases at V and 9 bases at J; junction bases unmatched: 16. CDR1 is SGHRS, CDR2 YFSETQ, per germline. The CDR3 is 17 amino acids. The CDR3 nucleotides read TGCGCCAGCAGCTTCGGGGGGGTCCCCCCGGCCCAAAGCATTCAGTACTTC. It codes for CASSFGGVPPAQSIQYF.

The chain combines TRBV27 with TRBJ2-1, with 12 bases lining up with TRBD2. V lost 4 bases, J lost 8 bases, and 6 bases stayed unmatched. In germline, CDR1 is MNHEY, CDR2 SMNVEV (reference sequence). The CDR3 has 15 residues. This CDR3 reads CASSSLAGGLDEQFF. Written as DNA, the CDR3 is TGTGCCAGCAGTTCACTAGCGGGGGGTCTCGATGAGCAGTTCTTC.

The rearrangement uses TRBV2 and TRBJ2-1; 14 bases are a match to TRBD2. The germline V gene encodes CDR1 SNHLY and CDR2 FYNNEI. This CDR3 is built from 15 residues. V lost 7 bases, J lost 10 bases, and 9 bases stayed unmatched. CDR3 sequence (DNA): TGTGCCAGCACTACGACTAGCGGGGGGGCGAACGAGCAGTTCTTC. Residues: CASTTTSGGANEQFF.

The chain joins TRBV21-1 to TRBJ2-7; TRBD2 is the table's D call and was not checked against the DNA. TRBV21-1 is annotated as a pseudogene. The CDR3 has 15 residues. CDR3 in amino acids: CASSKFTSGSYEQYF. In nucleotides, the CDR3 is TGTGCCAGCAGCAAGTTTACTAGCGGATCCTACGAGCAGTACTTC.

CDR3 DNA: TGTGCCAGCAGTTTTCATACAGGGGTCGGGCAGTACTTC. Translating it yields CASSFHTGVGQYF. The V call is TRBV6-2 or TRBV6-3, the J call TRBJ2-7, with TRBD1 matching 7 bases. Trimming took 4 bases from V and 9 from J; bases not matched to a gene: 9. From germline, CDR1 is MNHEY and CDR2 SVGEGT. This CDR3 has 13 amino acids.

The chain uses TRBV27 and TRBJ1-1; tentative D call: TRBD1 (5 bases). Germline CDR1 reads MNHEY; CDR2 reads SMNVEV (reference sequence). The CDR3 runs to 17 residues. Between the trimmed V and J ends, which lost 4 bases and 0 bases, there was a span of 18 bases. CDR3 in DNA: TGTGCCAGCAGTTCGCAGTCGGGGGATGAGATGAACACTGAAGCTTTCTTT. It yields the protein CASSSQSGDEMNTEAFF.

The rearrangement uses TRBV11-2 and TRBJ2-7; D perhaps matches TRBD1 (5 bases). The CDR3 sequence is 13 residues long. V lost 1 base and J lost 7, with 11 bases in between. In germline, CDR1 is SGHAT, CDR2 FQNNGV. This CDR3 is CASSLVAGWEQYF. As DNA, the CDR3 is TGTGCCAGCAGCTTAGTGGCAGGGTGGGAGCAGTACTTC.

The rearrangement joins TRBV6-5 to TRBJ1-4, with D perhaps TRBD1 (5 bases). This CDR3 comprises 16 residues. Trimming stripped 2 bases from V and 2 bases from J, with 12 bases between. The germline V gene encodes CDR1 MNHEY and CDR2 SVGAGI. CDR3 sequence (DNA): TGTGCCAGCAGTTACCGTCGAAAGGGGACTAATGAAAAACTGTTTTTT. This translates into CASSYRRKGTNEKLFF.

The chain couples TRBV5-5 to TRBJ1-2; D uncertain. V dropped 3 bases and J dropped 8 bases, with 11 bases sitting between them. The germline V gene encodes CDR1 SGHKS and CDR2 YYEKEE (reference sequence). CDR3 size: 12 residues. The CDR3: CASSSGVGGYTF. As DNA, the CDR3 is TGTGCCAGCAGCTCCGGGGTAGGAGGCTACACCTTC. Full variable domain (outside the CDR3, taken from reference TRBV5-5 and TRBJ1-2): DAGVTQSPTHLIKTRGQQVTLRCSPISGHKSVSWYQQVLGQGPQFIFQYYEKEERGRGNFPDRFSARQFPNYSSELNVNALLLGDSALYLCASSSGVGGYTFGSGTRLTVV.

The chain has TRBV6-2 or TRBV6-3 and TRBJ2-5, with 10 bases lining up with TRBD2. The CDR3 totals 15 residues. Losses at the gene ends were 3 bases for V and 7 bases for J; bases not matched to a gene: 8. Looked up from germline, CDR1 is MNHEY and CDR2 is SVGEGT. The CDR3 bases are TGTGCCAGCAGTTATCTTAGCGGGGGGACCGGGACCCAGTACTTC. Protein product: CASSYLSGGTGTQYF.

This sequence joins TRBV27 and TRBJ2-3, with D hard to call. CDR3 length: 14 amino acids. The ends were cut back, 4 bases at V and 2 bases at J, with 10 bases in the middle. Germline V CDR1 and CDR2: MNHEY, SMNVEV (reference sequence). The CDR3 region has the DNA TGTGCCAGCAGTTGGGCCGACCCCACAGATACGCAGTATTTT. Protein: CASSWADPTDTQYF.

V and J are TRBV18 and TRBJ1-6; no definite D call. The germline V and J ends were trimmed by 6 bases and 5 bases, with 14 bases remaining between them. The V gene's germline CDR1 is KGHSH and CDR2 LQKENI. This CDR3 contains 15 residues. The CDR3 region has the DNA TGTGCCAGCTCCCAGAGGCCTGAAAATAATTCACCCCTCCACTTT. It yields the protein CASSQRPENNSPLHF.

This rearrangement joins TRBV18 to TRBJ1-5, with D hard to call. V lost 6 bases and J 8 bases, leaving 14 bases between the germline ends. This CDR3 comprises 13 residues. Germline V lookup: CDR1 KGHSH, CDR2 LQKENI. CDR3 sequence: CASSDHGLKPQHF. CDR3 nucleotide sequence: TGTGCCAGCTCCGACCACGGGTTGAAGCCCCAGCATTTT.

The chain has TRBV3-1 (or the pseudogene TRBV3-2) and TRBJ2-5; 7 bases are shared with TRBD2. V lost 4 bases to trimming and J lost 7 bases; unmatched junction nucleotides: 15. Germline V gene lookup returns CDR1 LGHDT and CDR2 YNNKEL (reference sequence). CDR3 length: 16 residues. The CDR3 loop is CASSRTPGTTPGTQYF. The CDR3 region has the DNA TGTGCCAGCAGCCGAACCCCCGGGACTACACCCGGGACCCAGTACTTC.

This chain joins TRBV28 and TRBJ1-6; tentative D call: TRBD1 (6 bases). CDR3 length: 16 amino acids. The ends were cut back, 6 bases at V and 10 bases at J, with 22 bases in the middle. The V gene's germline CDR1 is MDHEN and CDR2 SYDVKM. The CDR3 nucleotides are TGTGCCAGCAGGAACCGGGACAAGGGGCGTCCATCACCCCTCCACTTT. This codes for CASRNRDKGRPSPLHF.

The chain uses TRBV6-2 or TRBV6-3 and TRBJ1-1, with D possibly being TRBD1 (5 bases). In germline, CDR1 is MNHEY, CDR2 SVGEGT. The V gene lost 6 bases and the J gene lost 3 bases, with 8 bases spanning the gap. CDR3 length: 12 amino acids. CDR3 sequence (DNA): TGTGCCAGCAGCTCAGGGTACACTGAAGCTTTCTTT. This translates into CASSSGYTEAFF.

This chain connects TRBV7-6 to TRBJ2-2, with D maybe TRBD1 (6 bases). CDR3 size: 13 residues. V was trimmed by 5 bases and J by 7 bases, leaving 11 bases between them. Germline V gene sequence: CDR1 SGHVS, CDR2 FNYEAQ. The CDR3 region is CASSNRVHGELFF. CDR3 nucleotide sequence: TGTGCCAGCAGCAACAGGGTCCACGGGGAGCTGTTTTTT. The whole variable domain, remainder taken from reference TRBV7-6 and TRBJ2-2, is GAGVSQSPRYKVTKRGQDVALRCDPISGHVSLYWYRQALGQGPEFLTYFNYEAQQDKSGLPNDRFSAERPEGSISTLTIQRTEQRDSAMYRCASSNRVHGELFFGEGSRLTVL.

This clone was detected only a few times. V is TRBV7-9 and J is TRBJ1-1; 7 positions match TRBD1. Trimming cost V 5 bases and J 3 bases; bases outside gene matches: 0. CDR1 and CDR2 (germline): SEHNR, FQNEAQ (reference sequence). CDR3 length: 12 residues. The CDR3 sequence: CASSTGDTEAFF. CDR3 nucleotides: TGTGCCAGCAGCACAGGGGACACTGAAGCTTTCTTT.

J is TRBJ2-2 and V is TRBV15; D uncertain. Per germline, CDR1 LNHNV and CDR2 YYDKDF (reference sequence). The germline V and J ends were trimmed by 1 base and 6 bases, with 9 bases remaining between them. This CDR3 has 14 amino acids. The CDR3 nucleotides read TGTGCCACCAGCAGAGTTCGTTCGTCCGGGGAGCTGTTTTTT. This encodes CATSRVRSSGELFF.

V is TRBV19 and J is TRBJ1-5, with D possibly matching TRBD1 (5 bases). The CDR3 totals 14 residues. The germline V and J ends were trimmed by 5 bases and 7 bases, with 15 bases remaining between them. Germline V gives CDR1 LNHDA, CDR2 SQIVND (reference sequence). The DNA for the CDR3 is TGTGCCAGTAGTTCGACTCCCCGGGGGCAGCCCCAGCATTTT. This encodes CASSSTPRGQPQHF.

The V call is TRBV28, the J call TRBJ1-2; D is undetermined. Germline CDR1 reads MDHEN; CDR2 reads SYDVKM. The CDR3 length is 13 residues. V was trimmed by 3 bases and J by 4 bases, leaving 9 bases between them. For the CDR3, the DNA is TGTGCCAGCAGTTTGGCTTCGGGCTATGGCTACACCTTC. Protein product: CASSLASGYGYTF.

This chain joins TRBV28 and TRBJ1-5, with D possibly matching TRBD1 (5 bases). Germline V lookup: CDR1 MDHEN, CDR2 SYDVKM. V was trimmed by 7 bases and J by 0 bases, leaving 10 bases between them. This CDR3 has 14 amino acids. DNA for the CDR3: TGTGCCAGCATCGGGGGGGTTAGCAATCAGCCCCAGCATTTT. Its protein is CASIGGVSNQPQHF.

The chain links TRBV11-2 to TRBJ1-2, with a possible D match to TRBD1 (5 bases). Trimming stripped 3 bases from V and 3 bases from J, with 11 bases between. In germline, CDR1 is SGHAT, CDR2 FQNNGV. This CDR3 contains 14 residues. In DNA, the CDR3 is TGTGCCAGCAGCTTTTCGACAGCCTACTATGGCTACACCTTC. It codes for CASSFSTAYYGYTF.

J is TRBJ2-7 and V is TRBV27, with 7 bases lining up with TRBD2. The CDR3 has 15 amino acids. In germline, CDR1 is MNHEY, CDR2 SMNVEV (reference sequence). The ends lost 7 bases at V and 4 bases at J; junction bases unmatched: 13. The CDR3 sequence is CASKDQMGLKYEQYF. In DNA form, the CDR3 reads TGTGCCAGCAAGGATCAAATGGGACTAAAGTACGAGCAGTACTTC.

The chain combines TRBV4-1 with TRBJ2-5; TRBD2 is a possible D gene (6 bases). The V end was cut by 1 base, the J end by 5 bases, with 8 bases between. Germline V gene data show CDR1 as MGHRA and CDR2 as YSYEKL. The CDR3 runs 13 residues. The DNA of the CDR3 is TGCGCCAGCAGCCAAGGGGCGGGGGAGACCCAGTACTTC. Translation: CASSQGAGETQYF.

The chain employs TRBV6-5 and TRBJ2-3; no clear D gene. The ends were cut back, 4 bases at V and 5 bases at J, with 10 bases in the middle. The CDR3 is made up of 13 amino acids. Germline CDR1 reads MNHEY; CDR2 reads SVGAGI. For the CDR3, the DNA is TGTGCCAGCAGTTTGAGGTTGAGAGATACGCAGTATTTT. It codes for CASSLRLRDTQYF.

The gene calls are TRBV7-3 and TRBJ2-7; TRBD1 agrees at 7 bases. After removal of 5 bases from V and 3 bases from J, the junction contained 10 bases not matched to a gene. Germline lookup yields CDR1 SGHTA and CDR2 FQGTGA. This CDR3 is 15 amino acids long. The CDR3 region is CASSPTGERRYEQYF. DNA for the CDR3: TGTGCCAGCAGCCCCACAGGGGAACGGCGCTACGAGCAGTACTTC.

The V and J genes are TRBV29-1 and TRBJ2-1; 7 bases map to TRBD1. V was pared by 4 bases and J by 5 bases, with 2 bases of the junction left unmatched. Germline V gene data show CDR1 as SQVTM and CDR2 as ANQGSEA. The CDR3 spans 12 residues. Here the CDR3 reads CSVAQGDNEQFF. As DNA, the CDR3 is TGCAGCGTTGCGCAGGGGGACAATGAGCAGTTCTTC.